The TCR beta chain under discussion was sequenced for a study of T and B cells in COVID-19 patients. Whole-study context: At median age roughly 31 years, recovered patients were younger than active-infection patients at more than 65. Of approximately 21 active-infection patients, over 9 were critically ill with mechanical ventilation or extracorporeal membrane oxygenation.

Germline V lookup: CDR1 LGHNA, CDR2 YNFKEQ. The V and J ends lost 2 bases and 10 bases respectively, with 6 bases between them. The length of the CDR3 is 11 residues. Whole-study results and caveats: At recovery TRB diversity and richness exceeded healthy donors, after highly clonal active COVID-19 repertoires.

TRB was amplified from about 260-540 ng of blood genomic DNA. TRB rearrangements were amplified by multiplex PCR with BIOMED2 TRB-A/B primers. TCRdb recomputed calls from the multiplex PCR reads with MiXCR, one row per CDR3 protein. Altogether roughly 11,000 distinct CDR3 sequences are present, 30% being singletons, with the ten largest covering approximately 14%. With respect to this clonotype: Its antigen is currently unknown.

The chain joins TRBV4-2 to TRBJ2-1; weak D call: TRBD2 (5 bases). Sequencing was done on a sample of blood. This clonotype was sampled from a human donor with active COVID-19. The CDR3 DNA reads TGTGCCAGCAGCCAACTAGCAGAGCAGTTCTTC. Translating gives CASSQLAEQFF.